The source of this T cell receptor (beta chain) is a study of patients and donors after allogeneic stem cell transplantation. TCRdb analysed the RT-PCR reads with MiXCR anew, one entry per CDR3 protein. The table has roughly 880,000 distinct CDR3 sequences, more than 15% seen once. V lost 1 base, J lost 2 bases, and 5 bases lay in between. The CDR3 is 13 residues long. The germline gives CDR1 LNHNV, CDR2 YYDKDF (reference sequence). This clonotype originated in a human donor who was either an allogeneic HSCT recipient or a stem cell or donor lymphocyte infusion donor (not recorded which). It is not recorded whose cells these are; they may come from a transplant donor. This chain connects TRBV15 to TRBJ2-5; no clear D gene. Sequenced: blood, either unsorted or a sorted T cell fraction (not recorded which). In nucleotides, the CDR3 is TGTGCCACCAGCAGAGCTGAGCAAGAGACCCAGTACTTC. Translation: CATSRAEQETQYF.